The 21 T cell receptor beta chains below come from one sample, sequenced in a study of metastatic and nonmetastatic thyroid tumors. TCRdb used MiXCR to call clones anew from the PCR reads. This table has more than 15,000 clones, about 28% appearing once. All patients were treatment-naive before thyroid surgery. The sequenced material came from tumor tissue. All receptors derive from a female donor with papillary thyroid cancer or a benign thyroid nodule (not recorded which). Some clones in this sample may be carry-over from other donors' samples.

This clone was recorded at least ten times. The rearrangement joins TRBV6-1 to TRBJ2-7, with 11 bases matching TRBD2. The length of the CDR3 is 16 residues. The V and J ends lost 7 bases and 7 bases, in that order; junction bases with no gene match: 15. CDR1 MNHNS and CDR2 SASEGT come from the germline V gene. The CDR3 here is CASKTPGTSGMGEQYF. In DNA, the CDR3 is TGTGCCAGCAAAACTCCCGGGACTAGCGGCATGGGAGAGCAGTACTTC.

The chain uses TRBV20-1 and TRBJ2-1; D unresolved. This CDR3 has 16 amino acids. V lost 4 bases and J lost 3, with 19 bases in between. The germline V gene encodes CDR1 DFQATT and CDR2 SNEGSKA (reference sequence). The CDR3 nucleotides are TGCAGTGCTAATCCTGCCGGGCGTCCTTTCTACAATGAGCAGTTCTTC. It is translated as CSANPAGRPFYNEQFF.

The V gene is TRBV9, the J gene TRBJ2-2; TRBD1 matches 8 bases. CDR1 is SGDLS, CDR2 YYNGEE, per germline. The trim removed 4 bases at V and 7 bases at J, leaving 12 bases unmatched. The CDR3 is 16 amino acids. The CDR3: CASSRDPLQGGGELFF. The CDR3 bases are TGTGCCAGCAGCCGAGACCCGTTACAGGGGGGCGGGGAGCTGTTTTTT.

There are a few counts of this clone. This rearrangement joins TRBV12-3 or TRBV12-4 to TRBJ2-2, with D perhaps assigned TRBD1 or TRBD2 (5 bases each). The CDR3 runs to 16 residues. The V gene lost 4 bases and the J gene lost 4 bases, with 16 bases spanning the gap. CDR3 region: CASSSPRDRRTGELFF. The CDR3, as DNA: TGTGCCAGCAGTTCCCCCCGGGACCGACGCACCGGGGAGCTGTTTTTT.

This clone was picked up one time. V is TRBV28 and J is TRBJ1-1, with 7 bases that match TRBD1. Per the germline V gene, CDR1 is MDHEN and CDR2 is SYDVKM. The CDR3 consists of 13 residues. V shed 6 bases and J 4 bases; nucleotides not matched to a gene: 5. The CDR3 spells CASRTAGGTEAFF. The DNA for the CDR3 is TGTGCCAGCAGGACCGCAGGGGGCACTGAAGCTTTCTTT. The complete variable domain, with remaining parts taken from reference TRBV28 and TRBJ1-1, reads DVKVTQSSRYLVKRTGEKVFLECVQDMDHENMFWYRQDPGLGLRLIYFSYDVKMKEKGDIPEGYSVSREKKERFSLILESASTNQTSMYLCASRTAGGTEAFFGQGTRLTVV.

The CDR3 sequence is CSAVPGQGANEQFF. The CDR3 DNA sequence: TGCAGTGCGGTCCCTGGACAGGGCGCAAATGAGCAGTTCTTC. This chain joins TRBV20-1 and TRBJ2-1; 8 bases fit TRBD1. With 6 bases clipped from V and 7 bases from J, the junction kept 11 bases outside the gene matches. Germline V CDR1 and CDR2: DFQATT, SNEGSKA (reference sequence). The CDR3 totals 14 residues.

This clone has at least ten counts. This chain links TRBV7-2 with TRBJ2-5; tentatively, D is TRBD1 or TRBD2 (5 bases each). This CDR3 is built from 16 residues. The V gene's germline CDR1 is SGHTA and CDR2 FQGNSA. V was cut by 1 base and J by 4 bases, with 16 bases left in between. The CDR3: CASSLVLSGPGETQYF. The CDR3 nucleotides are TGTGCCAGCAGCTTAGTTCTATCGGGACCCGGAGAGACCCAGTACTTC.

Many counts were recorded for this clone. The chain employs TRBV15 and TRBJ2-1; the D is unclear. V lost 0 bases to trimming and J lost 7 bases, with 7 bases between them. Germline V gives CDR1 LNHNV, CDR2 YYDKDF (reference sequence). The CDR3 contains 13 residues. This chain's CDR3 is CATSRDRKNEQFF. Here the CDR3 DNA reads TGTGCCACCAGCAGAGATCGTAAGAATGAGCAGTTCTTC.

This clone was counted ten times or more. The chain has TRBV6-4 and TRBJ2-1, with TRBD2 identical over 16 bases. V lost 4 bases to trimming and J lost 8 bases; unmatched junction nucleotides: 2. Germline V CDR1 and CDR2: MRHNA, SNTAGT. CDR3 length: 15 amino acids. The CDR3 nucleotides are TGTGCCAGCAGTGCTGGGACTAGCGGGGGGGATGAGCAGTTCTTC. Residues: CASSAGTSGGDEQFF.

This clone has more than one count but fewer than ten. A much larger clone lies one base from this, so it may be a read error. The chain uses TRBV27 and TRBJ2-7; D may be TRBD1 (6 bases). Germline values: CDR1 MNHEY, CDR2 SMNVEV (reference sequence). There are 11 residues in the CDR3. The CDR3 nucleotides are TGTGCCAGCCCTGGGGGCTACGATCAGTACTTC. Its protein is CASPGGYDQYF.

By share, this clone counts as medium-sized. The rearrangement joins TRBV20-1 to TRBJ1-2; no reliable D call. The V gene's germline CDR1 is DFQATT and CDR2 SNEGSKA (reference sequence). The CDR3 extends over 13 amino acids. V lost 6 bases and J 6 bases, leaving 17 bases between the germline ends. CDR3 loop: CSASVGLINGYTF. The CDR3 nucleotides are TGCAGTGCCAGTGTCGGCCTCATAAATGGCTACACCTTC.

This clone was observed a handful of times. The J gene is TRBJ1-6, the V gene TRBV12-3 or TRBV12-4; tentatively, D is TRBD1 (5 bases). Trimming removed 6 bases from V and 14 bases from J, with 14 bases in between. The CDR3 runs 12 residues. The CDR3 sequence is CASRSGGVALHF. The DNA for the CDR3 is TGTGCCAGCAGGTCGGGGGGGGTAGCCCTCCACTTT.

This clone was seen more than once but under ten times. V gene TRBV6-1 combines with J gene TRBJ1-6; possibly TRBD1 for D (5 bases). This CDR3 contains 14 residues. Germline V CDR1 and CDR2: MNHNS, SASEGT. V was clipped by 6 bases and J by 9 bases, with 15 bases between them. The CDR3 is CASSRDYRGSPLHF. The CDR3 DNA reads as TGTGCCAGCAGCAGGGACTATAGGGGTTCACCCCTCCACTTT.

The V and J genes are TRBV30 and TRBJ1-2, with D hard to call. Trimming left V 4 bases short and J 4 bases short, with 10 bases between. There are 12 residues in the CDR3. Germline V gene sequence: CDR1 GTSNPN, CDR2 SVGIG (reference sequence). The CDR3 protein is CAWNLPGYGYTF. The CDR3 nucleotides are TGTGCCTGGAACCTACCAGGCTATGGCTACACCTTC.

The chain recombines TRBV11-2 with TRBJ1-3, with D possibly being TRBD1 (5 bases). The CDR3 contains 14 residues. V lost 8 bases and J lost 5, with 16 bases in between. Per the germline V gene, CDR1 is SGHAT and CDR2 is FQNNGV. CDR3 in amino acids: CASAPTRGRNTIYF. The CDR3 nucleotides read TGTGCCAGCGCCCCAACACGGGGGAGAAACACCATATATTTT. Variable domain in full (rest from reference TRBV11-2 and TRBJ1-3): EAGVAQSPRYKIIEKRQSVAFWCNPISGHATLYWYQQILGQGPKLLIQFQNNGVVDDSQLPKDRFSAERLKGVDSTLKIQPAKLEDSAVYLCASAPTRGRNTIYFGEGSWLTVV.

The rearrangement links TRBV9 to TRBJ1-4; 9 nucleotides agree with TRBD1. CDR1 is SGDLS and CDR2 is YYNGEE in the germline V gene. This CDR3 has 14 residues. V trimming: 2 bases; J trimming: 7 bases; junction bases outside the gene matches: 3. CDR3 amino acids: CASSVGQGREKLFF. CDR3 nucleotide sequence: TGTGCCAGCAGCGTGGGACAGGGTCGTGAAAAACTGTTTTTT.

There are many counts of this clone. Since a much larger clone is just one base distant, this may be a read error. The chain has TRBV7-2 and TRBJ2-1; D call uncertain. Germline assignment: CDR1 SGHTA and CDR2 FQGNSA. Trimming took off 8 bases at V and 9 bases at J, with 14 bases between the two ends. The CDR3 spans 12 residues. DNA for the CDR3: TGTGCCAGCGTGACATTCCCACTTGAGCAGTTCTTC. Translating gives CASVTFPLEQFF.

This clone occurred many times. The gene calls are TRBV7-4 and TRBJ2-1, with unresolved D. The CDR3 is made up of 14 amino acids. CDR1 SGHVT and CDR2 SQSDAQ come from the germline V gene. V gave up 2 bases and J gave up 4 bases, with 9 bases separating them. This CDR3 reads CASSLRQEYNEQFF. CDR3 sequence (DNA): TGTGCCAGCAGCTTACGGCAGGAGTACAATGAGCAGTTCTTC.

This clone was observed at least ten times. The same CDR3 is also encoded by other DNA sequences in this sample. The chain uses TRBV11-3 and TRBJ2-7; possibly TRBD2 for D (5 bases). The V gene lost 1 base and the J gene lost 7 bases, with 5 bases spanning the gap. The CDR3 contains 11 residues. Per germline, CDR1 SGHNT and CDR2 YENEEA. CDR3 in amino acids: CASSLAGEQYF. Here the CDR3 DNA reads TGTGCCAGCAGCTTAGCGGGAGAGCAGTACTTC. The whole variable domain, filled in from reference TRBV11-3 and TRBJ2-7, reads EAGVVQSPRYKIIEKKQPVAFWCNPISGHNTLYWYLQNLGQGPELLIRYENEEAVDDSQLPKDRFSAERLKGVDSTLKIQPAELGDSAVYLCASSLAGEQYFGPGTRLTVT.

CDR3 amino acids: CASSFGGVEQYF. CDR3 nucleotide sequence: TGTGCCAGCAGCTTTGGGGGCGTCGAGCAGTACTTC. The chain recombines TRBV11-2 with TRBJ2-7, with a tentative D call TRBD1 (6 bases). Per germline, CDR1 SGHAT and CDR2 FQNNGV. Trimming took off 3 bases at V and 6 bases at J, with 9 bases between the two ends. The CDR3 spans 12 residues.

This clone has ten or more counts. The V and J genes are TRBV6-4 and TRBJ1-3; D is unclear. CDR3 length: 13 amino acids. The germline V gene has CDR1 MRHNA and CDR2 SNTAGT. The V end was cut by 6 bases, the J end by 0 bases, with 6 bases between. The chain's CDR3 is CASRRRSGNTIYF. In nucleotides, the CDR3 is TGTGCCAGCAGAAGACGCTCTGGAAACACCATATATTTT.